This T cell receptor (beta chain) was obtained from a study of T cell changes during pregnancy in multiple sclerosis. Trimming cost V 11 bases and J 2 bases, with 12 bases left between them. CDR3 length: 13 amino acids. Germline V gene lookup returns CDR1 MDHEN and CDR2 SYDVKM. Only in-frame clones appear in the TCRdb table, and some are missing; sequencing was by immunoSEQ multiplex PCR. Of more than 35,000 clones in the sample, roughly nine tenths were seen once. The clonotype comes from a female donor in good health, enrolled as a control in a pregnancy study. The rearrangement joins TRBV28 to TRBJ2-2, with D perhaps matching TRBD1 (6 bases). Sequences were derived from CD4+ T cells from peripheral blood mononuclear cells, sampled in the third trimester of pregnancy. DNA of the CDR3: TGTGCCCTGGGGGACACTAACACCGGGGAGCTGTTTTTT. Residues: CALGDTNTGELFF.